The 22 T cell receptor beta chains in this list originate from one sample, sequenced in a study of blood T cell repertoires in COVID-19. The protocol was immunoSEQ multiplex PCR, while the TCRdb copy is restricted to in-frame clones and leaves out a portion. Here the sample spans just under 65,000 clones, roughly 78% being singletons. The specimen was peripheral blood. These receptors were obtained from a man aged 60-69 years with COVID-19, enrolled during active disease.

On this clone: At one of its ends the junction is not consistent with the germline gene, which may arise from a read error. The chain uses TRBV10-2 and TRBJ2-2; D may be TRBD1 (6 bases). Germline V CDR1 and CDR2: WSHSY, SAAADI. There are 14 residues in the CDR3. CDR3 in amino acids: CARSGQSNTGELFF. CDR3 sequence (DNA): TGCGCCAGAAGTGGACAGTCGAACACCGGGGAGCTGTTTTTT.

This sequence joins TRBV13 and TRBJ2-1, with unresolved D. The V gene's germline CDR1 is PRHDT and CDR2 FYEKMQ (reference sequence). The CDR3 is made up of 13 amino acids. Trimming took 2 bases from V and 6 from J, leaving 8 bases between them. DNA for the CDR3: TGTGCCAGCAGCTTAACGCTAGTCAATGAGCAGTTCTTC. Translated, it gives CASSLTLVNEQFF.

The J gene is TRBJ2-1, the V gene TRBV24-1, with 9 bases fitting TRBD2. Germline trimming cut 0 bases from V and 2 bases from J; bases unmatched to any gene: 4. The V gene's germline CDR1 is KGHDR and CDR2 SFDVKD. The CDR3 is made up of 17 amino acids. In nucleotides, the CDR3 is TGTGCCACCAGTGATTTGCCCAGCGGGAGGACCTACAATGAGCAGTTCTTC. Its translation: CATSDLPSGRTYNEQFF.

The chain couples TRBV9 to TRBJ2-7; D might be TRBD2 (6 bases). The CDR3 runs to 15 residues. Germline CDR1 and CDR2: SGDLS and YYNGEE. Deletions cut 0 bases from V and 3 bases from J, with 13 bases between. DNA of the CDR3: TGTGCCAGCAGCGTAGAAGGGACTGAATACTACGAGCAGTACTTC. This encodes CASSVEGTEYYEQYF.

This clone was observed at least ten times. This rearrangement joins TRBV7-9 to TRBJ2-5; the D is unclear. Germline lookup yields CDR1 SEHNR and CDR2 FQNEAQ (reference sequence). The CDR3 totals 14 residues. Trimming removed 6 bases at V and 5 bases at J, with 16 bases between. The CDR3 nucleotides are TGTGCCAGCAGAGAACGGTCCATGTGGGAGACCCAGTACTTC. This translates into CASRERSMWETQYF.

The CDR3 DNA sequence: TGCGCCAGCAGCTTGAACCCGGTAGACGGGGAGCTGTTTTTT. Protein: CASSLNPVDGELFF. V usage is TRBV5-1 and J usage is TRBJ2-2; no reliable D call. V lost 1 base, J lost 7 bases, and 11 bases lay in between. Germline assignment: CDR1 SGHRS and CDR2 YFSETQ. The CDR3 runs 14 residues.

This clone has only one observation. The chain has TRBV7-9 and TRBJ2-2; maybe TRBD1 (6 bases). Germline CDR1 SEHNR, CDR2 FQNEAQ (reference sequence). This CDR3 is built from 14 residues. With 3 bases removed from V and 5 bases from J, the gap between germline ends came to 10 bases. In DNA, the CDR3 is TGTGCCAGCAGCTTTCAGGGGCAAACCGGGGAGCTGTTTTTT. Protein sequence: CASSFQGQTGELFF.

The CDR3 sequence: CASSSSGTGDSPLHF. CDR3 in DNA: TGTGCCAGCAGTAGTTCCGGGACAGGGGATTCACCCCTCCACTTT. The V call is TRBV25-1, the J call TRBJ1-6, with 10 bases aligning to TRBD1. Germline V gives CDR1 MGHDK, CDR2 SYGVNS. This CDR3 spans 15 amino acids. J was trimmed by 8 bases and V by 5 bases; bases with no gene match: 6.

This CDR3 reads CASSPGTLSYEQYF. As DNA, the CDR3 is TGTGCCAGCTCACCGGGCACCCTCTCCTACGAGCAGTACTTC. The chain employs TRBV18 and TRBJ2-7, with D hard to call. The V end was cut by 3 bases, the J end by 0 bases, with 9 bases between. Germline-derived CDR1 and CDR2 are KGHSH and LQKENI. This CDR3 contains 14 residues.

In its sample, this clone was seen a few times. The chain has TRBV20-1 and TRBJ1-5; D call uncertain. The CDR3 loop spans 11 amino acids. The V end was cut by 3 bases, the J end by 4 bases, with 4 bases between. Germline CDR1 and CDR2: DFQATT and SNEGSKA (reference sequence). CDR3 amino acids: CSASQNQPQHF. Written as DNA, the CDR3 is TGCAGTGCTAGCCAGAATCAGCCCCAGCATTTT.

The chain couples TRBV24-1 to TRBJ1-1; D possibly corresponds to TRBD1 (6 bases). Deletions cut 0 bases from V and 7 bases from J, with 8 bases between. The CDR3 length is 13 residues. Per germline, CDR1 KGHDR and CDR2 SFDVKD. The CDR3 loop reads CATSDLGGREAFF. The CDR3 DNA is TGTGCCACCAGTGATTTGGGGGGCCGTGAAGCTTTCTTT.

CDR3 sequence (DNA): TGTGCCAGCAGCTTACACGCGGGGGAGCTGTTTTTT. Its translation is CASSLHAGELFF. The V gene is TRBV11-3, the J gene TRBJ2-2; D not certain. Trimming took 2 bases from V and 8 from J, leaving 6 bases between them. CDR3 length: 12 amino acids. CDR1 and CDR2 from the germline V gene are SGHNT and YENEEA.

The V and J genes are TRBV30 and TRBJ2-5; D may be TRBD2 (7 bases). The CDR3 is made up of 13 amino acids. V lost 5 bases and J lost 6, with 16 bases in between. Germline V lookup: CDR1 GTSNPN, CDR2 SVGIG (reference sequence). In DNA, the CDR3 is TGTGCCTGGGCCACGGGGGGCGCGAAGACCCAGTACTTC. It codes for CAWATGGAKTQYF.

This chain uses TRBV3-1 (or the pseudogene TRBV3-2) with TRBJ2-1; the match to TRBD2 covers 14 bases. The trim removed 4 bases at V and 8 bases at J, leaving 4 bases unmatched. Germline V gene lookup returns CDR1 LGHDT and CDR2 YNNKEL (reference sequence). The CDR3 runs 15 residues. CDR3 sequence reads: CASSRLAGGQDEQFF. The CDR3 DNA sequence: TGTGCCAGCAGCCGACTAGCGGGAGGGCAAGATGAGCAGTTCTTC.

The chain couples TRBV20-1 to TRBJ2-1; D remains unclear. Deletions cut 3 bases from V and 6 bases from J, with 9 bases between. This CDR3 contains 12 residues. Germline V CDR1 and CDR2: DFQATT, SNEGSKA (reference sequence). CDR3 loop: CSASPSANEQFF. The DNA of the CDR3 is TGCAGTGCTAGTCCCAGTGCCAATGAGCAGTTCTTC.

This clone was observed once. The chain combines TRBV6-5 with TRBJ1-2; 7 positions agree with TRBD1. The CDR3 runs to 14 residues. After removal of 7 bases from V and 3 bases from J, the junction contained 8 bases not matched to a gene. Per the germline V gene, CDR1 is MNHEY and CDR2 is SVGAGI. CDR3 loop: CASTLDRDYYGYTF. In DNA, the CDR3 is TGTGCCAGCACGTTAGACAGGGACTACTATGGCTACACCTTC.

This chain uses TRBV12-3 or TRBV12-4 with TRBJ1-2, with TRBD1 matching 7 bases. The CDR3 is made up of 13 amino acids. V dropped 6 bases and J dropped 8; count of bases not matched to a gene: 9. As DNA, the CDR3 is TGTGCCAGCAGAACCGACAGGGTGAAGGGCTACACCTTC. Amino acid sequence: CASRTDRVKGYTF.

The chain joins TRBV19 to TRBJ1-4; no definite D call. CDR1 and CDR2 from the germline V gene are LNHDA and SQIVND (reference sequence). Trimming removed 8 bases at V and 2 bases at J, with 15 bases between. This CDR3 has 15 amino acids. This CDR3 is CASRPSGVTNEKLFF. CDR3 in DNA: TGTGCCAGTCGCCCTTCCGGGGTGACTAATGAAAAACTGTTTTTT.

This chain links TRBV7-3 with TRBJ2-3; the match to TRBD2 covers 8 bases. With V trimmed by 4 bases and J by 0 bases, 6 bases remained unmatched. Germline values: CDR1 SGHTA, CDR2 FQGTGA. CDR3 length: 16 amino acids. The CDR3 loop reads CASSSSLAASTDTQYF. In DNA form, the CDR3 reads TGTGCCAGCAGCTCATCACTAGCGGCTAGCACAGATACGCAGTATTTT.

The J gene is TRBJ2-1, the V gene TRBV6-1; 10 bases agree with TRBD2. The trim removed 2 bases at V and 7 bases at J, leaving 8 bases unmatched. The CDR3 is 16 residues long. CDR1 is MNHNS, CDR2 SASEGT, per germline. CDR3 sequence reads: CASSEISGRAFNEQFF. For the CDR3, the DNA is TGTGCCAGCAGTGAAATAAGCGGGAGGGCTTTTAATGAGCAGTTCTTC.

The chain links TRBV28 to TRBJ1-4; D is uncertain. Trimming removed 3 bases at V and 8 bases at J, with 10 bases between. The CDR3 sequence is 13 residues long. Germline V gene sequence: CDR1 MDHEN, CDR2 SYDVKM. CDR3 DNA: TGTGCCAGCAGTTTCGGACTCGGGGAAAAACTGTTTTTT. Its protein is CASSFGLGEKLFF.

The gene calls are TRBV5-1 and TRBJ2-6, with 9 bases lining up with TRBD1. The CDR3 is 18 residues long. The junction had 7 bases not matched to a gene; V was cut back by 0 bases and J by 3 bases. Germline CDR1 is SGHRS and CDR2 is YFSETQ. The CDR3 DNA sequence: TGCGCCAGCAGCTTGGCCTACAGGGGGCAGAGTGGGGCCAACGTCCTGACTTTC. The encoded protein is CASSLAYRGQSGANVLTF.